These 29 T cell receptor beta chains were sequenced from one sample in a study of T cells after yellow fever vaccination (dated by TCRdb to about 2019). The treatment or condition label of this sample denotes: live attenuated yellow fever vaccine strain. Libraries came from 5' RACE. Sequencing took place on an Illumina NovaSeq 6000. The public reads were reanalyzed by TCRdb: fastp trimming at Q25, MiXCR alignment, in-frame beta chains only. Every CDR3 protein is listed once, alongside the most common genes and DNA of its rows. The sample contains about 240,000 distinct CDR3 sequences, approximately 3.8% of them found a single time. Jointly, the top ten make up under 20% of the sample. The specimen comprised PBMCs, sampled 15 days after the yellow fever booster vaccination. The source is a man aged 18-30 years who received the YFV17D yellow fever vaccine.

This clonotype came up many times. The V and J genes are TRBV24-1 and TRBJ2-1; 9 bases map to TRBD1. The CDR3 length is 16 residues. With 0 bases clipped from V and 6 bases from J, the junction kept 5 bases outside the gene matches. The germline gives CDR1 KGHDR, CDR2 SFDVKD. CDR3 region: CATSDLVGTGFNEQFF. The CDR3 DNA is TGTGCCACCAGTGATTTGGTCGGGACAGGGTTCAATGAGCAGTTCTTC.

This clonotype was counted ten times or more. The V gene is TRBV10-3, the J gene TRBJ2-2, with 7 bases aligning to TRBD1. Unmatched junction bases numbered 8, after V lost 3 bases and J lost 4 bases. The germline V gene has CDR1 ENHRY and CDR2 SYGVKD. The CDR3 has 16 amino acids. CDR3 in DNA: TGTGCCATCAGTGACACCCTGGACAGGAGCACCGGGGAGCTGTTTTTT. This translates into CAISDTLDRSTGELFF.

This clonotype appeared many times. J is TRBJ2-7 and V is TRBV23-1; TRBD1 is a possible D gene (6 bases). TRBV23-1 counts as an open reading frame of uncertain function. The CDR3 has 13 amino acids. V was pared by 3 bases and J by 2 bases, with 8 bases between. The CDR3 nucleotides read TGCGCCAGCAGTCACGACAGGACCTACGAGCAGTACTTC. Amino acids: CASSHDRTYEQYF.

This clonotype appeared many times. The genes are TRBV4-2 and TRBJ2-7; unclear D gene. Germline CDR1 reads LGHNA; CDR2 reads YNFKEQ. V gave up 1 base and J gave up 0 bases, with 7 bases separating them. The CDR3 contains 14 residues. CDR3 sequence reads: CASSQGTDSYEQYV. In DNA, the CDR3 is TGTGCCAGCAGCCAAGGGACGGACTCCTACGAGCAGTACGTC.

In this sample, this clonotype turned up many times. The chain joins TRBV5-1 to TRBJ1-1; D perhaps matches TRBD1 (5 bases). Germline V CDR1 and CDR2: SGHRS, YFSETQ. The CDR3 totals 15 residues. Trimming stripped 3 bases from V and 7 bases from J, with 19 bases between. CDR3 DNA: TGCGCCAGCAGCTCTCACCTCCTGATTGGGGGTGAAGCTTTCTTT. Translating gives CASSSHLLIGGEAFF.

The V and J genes are TRBV12-3 or TRBV12-4 and TRBJ2-4; maybe TRBD1 (6 bases). The CDR3 sequence is 16 residues long. Trimming pared 3 bases from V and 0 bases from J, leaving 12 bases between. The CDR3, as DNA: TGTGCCAGCAGTTTGGGGACAACCCTAGCCAAAAACATTCAGTACTTC. As protein: CASSLGTTLAKNIQYF.

Many counts were recorded for this clonotype. The chain recombines TRBV20-1 with TRBJ2-1, with 7 bases lining up with TRBD1. The CDR3 has 14 amino acids. Germline trimming cut 3 bases from V and 4 bases from J; bases unmatched to any gene: 6. The germline V gene encodes CDR1 DFQATT and CDR2 SNEGSKA (reference sequence). The DNA of the CDR3 is TGCAGTGCTAGGCAGACAGGGCCTTACAATGAGCAGTTCTTC. Translation: CSARQTGPYNEQFF.

This clonotype was recorded many times. J is TRBJ1-2 and V is TRBV14; D not certain. Trimming took 0 bases from V and 1 from J, leaving 6 bases between them. The germline gives CDR1 SGHDN, CDR2 FVKESK. The CDR3 length is 14 residues. Here the CDR3 reads CASSQDLNNYGYTF. For the CDR3, the DNA is TGTGCCAGCAGCCAAGATCTGAATAACTATGGCTACACCTTC.

This clonotype was found many times. V usage is TRBV10-3 and J usage is TRBJ1-6, with D hard to call. CDR1 ENHRY and CDR2 SYGVKD come from the germline V gene. The CDR3 spans 12 residues. The V gene lost 6 bases and the J gene lost 8 bases, with 8 bases spanning the gap. The CDR3 sequence: CAISHLDSPLHF. CDR3 nucleotides: TGTGCCATCAGCCACCTCGATTCACCCCTCCACTTT.

The V and J genes are TRBV23-1 and TRBJ2-1; D uncertain. TRBV23-1 carries the ORF label, with uncertain function. Trimming removed 1 base from V and 8 bases from J, with 9 bases in between. CDR3 length equals 13 residues. The CDR3 DNA sequence: TGCGCCAGCAGTCAATTTCGCCTTTATGAGCAGTTCTTC. Protein: CASSQFRLYEQFF.

This clonotype was observed many times. The chain carries TRBV5-1 and TRBJ2-3, with D unresolved. The germline V gene encodes CDR1 SGHRS and CDR2 YFSETQ. Trimming removed 3 bases at V and 2 bases at J, with 7 bases between. This CDR3 spans 13 amino acids. CDR3 in DNA: TGCGCCAGCAGCTCCCCTACCACAGATACGCAGTATTTT. Protein: CASSSPTTDTQYF.

The rearrangement joins TRBV7-3 to TRBJ2-6, with D unclear. CDR3 length equals 16 residues. The germline V and J ends were trimmed by 3 bases and 0 bases, with 9 bases remaining between them. Germline CDR1 and CDR2: SGHTA and FQGTGA. The CDR3, as DNA: TGTGCCAGCAGCTTGGACCGATACTCTGGGGCCAACGTCCTGACTTTC. Amino acid sequence: CASSLDRYSGANVLTF.

This clonotype occurred many times. Here the CDR3 reads CASSPRRGSHPSEQFF. The CDR3 nucleotides read TGTGCCAGCAGTCCCCGTAGGGGGAGCCACCCGAGTGAGCAGTTCTTC. This chain connects TRBV6-1 to TRBJ2-1; tentative D call: TRBD1 (6 bases). The ends were cut back, 5 bases at V and 9 bases at J, with 23 bases in the middle. This CDR3 has 16 residues. Per the germline V gene, CDR1 is MNHNS and CDR2 is SASEGT.

This clonotype was detected ten times or more. The CDR3 DNA is TGCGCCAGCAGCCCGAGCCAGGGTAACGAGCAGTACTTC. It translates to CASSPSQGNEQYF. The gene calls are TRBV4-1 and TRBJ2-7; D perhaps matches TRBD1 (5 bases). V was trimmed by 4 bases and J by 5 bases, leaving 12 bases between them. This CDR3 has 13 amino acids. Germline CDR1 MGHRA, CDR2 YSYEKL.

In this sample, this clonotype turned up many times. The genes are TRBV4-3 and TRBJ1-4; tentative D call: TRBD1 (5 bases). CDR1 and CDR2 from the germline V gene are LGHNA and YSLEER. The CDR3 has 16 amino acids. V lost 2 bases, J lost 4 bases, and 14 bases lay in between. The CDR3 nucleotides are TGCGCCAGCAGCCAAAGCCGACAGATCTTTAATGAAAAACTGTTTTTT. Amino acids: CASSQSRQIFNEKLFF.

This clonotype was detected many times. This chain connects TRBV5-1 to TRBJ2-2; D uncertain. This CDR3 spans 14 amino acids. V was clipped by 5 bases and J by 12 bases, with 20 bases between them. The V gene's germline CDR1 is SGHRS and CDR2 YFSETQ. CDR3 sequence reads: CASSWTLEKGKLFF. The CDR3, as DNA: TGCGCCAGCAGTTGGACCCTCGAAAAGGGCAAGCTGTTTTTT.

Ten or more counts support this clonotype. The V gene is TRBV5-1, the J gene TRBJ1-3, with 7 positions matching TRBD1. Trimming took 0 bases from V and 4 from J; bases not matched to a gene: 1. Looked up from germline, CDR1 is SGHRS and CDR2 is YFSETQ. The CDR3 totals 14 residues. CDR3 amino acids: CASSLGQGGNTIYF. CDR3 bases: TGCGCCAGCAGCTTGGGACAGGGAGGAAACACCATATATTTT.

This clonotype was detected many times. The chain employs TRBV11-2 and TRBJ2-3; TRBD2 is a possible D gene (5 bases). Germline V gene sequence: CDR1 SGHAT, CDR2 FQNNGV. The germline V and J ends were trimmed by 8 bases and 6 bases, with 12 bases remaining between them. The CDR3 runs to 12 residues. Here the CDR3 reads CASCSGGDTQYF. Written as DNA, the CDR3 is TGTGCCAGCTGCTCCGGCGGGGATACGCAGTATTTT.

V usage is TRBV6-2 or TRBV6-3 and J usage is TRBJ1-2; D uncertain. With 4 bases removed from V and 6 bases from J, the gap between germline ends came to 15 bases. Looked up from germline, CDR1 is MNHEY and CDR2 is SVGEGT. The CDR3 contains 14 residues. In DNA form, the CDR3 reads TGTGCCAGCAGTTCGCCGTACAGCTCTAATGGCTACACCTTC. As protein: CASSSPYSSNGYTF.

The table lists this clonotype with many counts. The rearrangement joins TRBV5-1 to TRBJ1-1, with 7 bases lining up with TRBD1. This CDR3 is 18 amino acids long. V was pared by 0 bases and J by 1 base, with 12 bases of the junction left unmatched. Germline V lookup: CDR1 SGHRS, CDR2 YFSETQ. The CDR3 sequence is CASSLVSPGGLGNTEAFF. The DNA for the CDR3 is TGCGCCAGCAGCTTGGTGTCGCCAGGGGGTTTGGGGAACACTGAAGCTTTCTTT. Full variable domain (missing parts from reference TRBV5-1 and TRBJ1-1): KAGVTQTPRYLIKTRGQQVTLSCSPISGHRSVSWYQQTPGQGLQFLFEYFSETQRNKGNFPGRFSGRQFSNSRSEMNVSTLELGDSALYLCASSLVSPGGLGNTEAFFGQGTRLTVV.

This clonotype was recorded at least ten times. J is TRBJ2-1 and V is TRBV5-1; no firm D call. From germline, CDR1 is SGHRS and CDR2 YFSETQ. The V end was cut by 4 bases, the J end by 10 bases, with 15 bases between. The CDR3 is 13 amino acids. The DNA for the CDR3 is TGCGCCAGCAGCCCCAACTCCGCCGGGGAGCAGTTCTTC. Translating gives CASSPNSAGEQFF. Full variable domain (missing parts from reference TRBV5-1 and TRBJ2-1): KAGVTQTPRYLIKTRGQQVTLSCSPISGHRSVSWYQQTPGQGLQFLFEYFSETQRNKGNFPGRFSGRQFSNSRSEMNVSTLELGDSALYLCASSPNSAGEQFFGPGTRLTVL.

This clonotype was seen ten or more times. The chain links TRBV7-9 to TRBJ2-2; D not certain. The CDR3 sequence is 14 residues long. Germline V lookup: CDR1 SEHNR, CDR2 FQNEAQ (reference sequence). V was shortened by 1 base and J by 4 bases, with 7 bases between the two germline ends. CDR3 protein: CASSLVGTTGELFF. The CDR3 nucleotides are TGTGCCAGCAGCTTAGTGGGCACCACCGGGGAGCTGTTTTTT.

At least ten counts were recorded for this clonotype. V and J are TRBV4-1 and TRBJ2-2, with 8 bases lining up with TRBD2. CDR3 length: 15 residues. Germline CDR1 and CDR2: MGHRA and YSYEKL. The junction had 2 bases not matched to a gene; V was cut back by 1 base and J by 4 bases. CDR3 region: CASSQAGGRTGELFF. DNA for the CDR3: TGCGCCAGCAGCCAAGCGGGGGGGCGCACCGGGGAGCTGTTTTTT.

The sample holds many counts of this clonotype. This chain links TRBV28 with TRBJ2-1; no firm D call. The CDR3 extends over 16 amino acids. In germline, CDR1 is MDHEN, CDR2 SYDVKM. Trimming cost V 1 base and J 2 bases, with 12 bases left between them. The CDR3 nucleotides are TGTGCCAGCAGTTTATATCGGAACCCCCCCTACAATGAGCAGTTCTTC. The encoded protein is CASSLYRNPPYNEQFF.

This clonotype was seen many times. This chain joins TRBV4-3 and TRBJ2-5, with 7 bases that match TRBD1. CDR3 length: 13 residues. V dropped 3 bases and J dropped 5; count of bases not matched to a gene: 3. Germline CDR1 reads LGHNA; CDR2 reads YSLEER. CDR3 bases: TGCGCCAGCAGCCAGACAGGGCTGGAGACCCAGTACTTC. It codes for CASSQTGLETQYF.

In its sample, this clonotype was seen many times. The J gene is TRBJ1-4, the V gene TRBV4-2, with unresolved D. V was clipped by 1 base and J by 7 bases, with 16 bases between them. Germline assignment: CDR1 LGHNA and CDR2 YNFKEQ. This CDR3 contains 16 residues. CDR3: CASSQGGNWEGEKLFF. The CDR3, as DNA: TGTGCCAGCAGCCAAGGTGGGAACTGGGAGGGTGAAAAACTGTTTTTT.

This clonotype was recorded at least ten times. The chain links TRBV12-3 or TRBV12-4 to TRBJ2-2; D uncertain. V was pared by 6 bases and J by 3 bases, with 8 bases between. The CDR3 totals 13 residues. As DNA, the CDR3 is TGTGCCAGCAGGCCCGCTTACACCGGGGAGCTGTTTTTT. It translates to CASRPAYTGELFF.

This clonotype occurred many times. V and J are TRBV6-6 and TRBJ2-7, with D possibly TRBD2 on 5 matching bases. The CDR3 spans 13 residues. Germline assignment: CDR1 MNHNY and CDR2 SVGAGI (reference sequence). V lost 7 bases to trimming and J lost 0 bases, with 10 bases between them. The CDR3 DNA reads TGTGCCAGCAAGGGAGCCAGCTCCTACGAGCAGTACGTC. Its protein product is CASKGASSYEQYV.

This clonotype was observed many times. The J gene is TRBJ2-7, the V gene TRBV10-3, with TRBD1 identical over 9 bases. This CDR3 spans 17 amino acids. V trimming: 3 bases; J trimming: 3 bases; junction bases outside the gene matches: 12. Germline V lookup: CDR1 ENHRY, CDR2 SYGVKD. For the CDR3, the DNA is TGTGCCATCAGTGAAAGGGACAGGGCCCCCGACCACTACGAGCAGTACGTC. Its translation is CAISERDRAPDHYEQYV.